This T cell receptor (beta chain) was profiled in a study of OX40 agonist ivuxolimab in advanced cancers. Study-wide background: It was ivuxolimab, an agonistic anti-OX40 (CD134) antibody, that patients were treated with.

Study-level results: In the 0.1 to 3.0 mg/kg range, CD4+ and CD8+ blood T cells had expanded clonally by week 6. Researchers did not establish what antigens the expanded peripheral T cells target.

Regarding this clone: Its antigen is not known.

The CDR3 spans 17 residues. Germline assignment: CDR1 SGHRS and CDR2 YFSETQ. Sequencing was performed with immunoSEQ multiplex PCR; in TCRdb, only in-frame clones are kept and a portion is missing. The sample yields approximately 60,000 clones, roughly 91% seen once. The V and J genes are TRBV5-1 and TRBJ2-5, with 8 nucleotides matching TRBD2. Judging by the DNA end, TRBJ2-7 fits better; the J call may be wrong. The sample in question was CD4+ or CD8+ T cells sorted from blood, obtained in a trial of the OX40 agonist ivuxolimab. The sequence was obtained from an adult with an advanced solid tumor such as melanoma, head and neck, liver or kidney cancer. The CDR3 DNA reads TGCGCCAGCAGGAAAGATTCTGGGACTAGGGATCACTACGAGCAGTACTTC. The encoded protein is CASRKDSGTRDHYEQYF.